Presented here are 23 T cell receptor beta chains from one specimen sequenced in a study of T cell responses to AZD1222 COVID-19 vaccine. Libraries were prepared by immunoSEQ multiplex PCR; TCRdb keeps only in-frame clonotypes and omits some of them. The sample shows 100,000 or so clones, approximately 90% of them seen only once. This sample comprised peripheral blood, obtained on day 0 of AZD1222 vaccination. The receptor set was obtained from an adult in good health.

This rearrangement joins TRBV10-3 to TRBJ2-7, with no clear D. This CDR3 contains 12 residues. Germline-derived CDR1 and CDR2 are ENHRY and SYGVKD. With 8 bases removed from V and 2 bases from J, the gap between germline ends came to 10 bases. CDR3 residues: CAISELAYEQYF. CDR3 bases: TGTGCCATCTCTGAACTGGCCTACGAGCAGTACTTC.

The genes are TRBV6-5 and TRBJ2-7, with D possibly called TRBD1 or TRBD2 (6 bases each). Germline CDR1 MNHEY, CDR2 SVGAGI. The CDR3 is made up of 13 amino acids. The V gene lost 6 bases and the J gene lost 4 bases, with 13 bases spanning the gap. This chain's CDR3 is CASRGGRNYEQYF. CDR3 nucleotide sequence: TGTGCCAGCAGAGGGGGGAGGAATTACGAGCAGTACTTC.

The chain is built from TRBV3-1 (or the pseudogene TRBV3-2) and TRBJ2-5, with D possibly matching TRBD1 (6 bases). Germline-derived CDR1 and CDR2 are LGHDT and YNNKEL (reference sequence). Trimming shortened V by 10 bases and J by 5 bases, and 20 bases separated the two germline ends. The CDR3 spans 14 residues. The chain's CDR3 is CATNGAGVWETQYF. CDR3 coding DNA: TGTGCCACCAACGGGGCAGGGGTATGGGAGACCCAGTACTTC.

The J gene is TRBJ1-3, the V gene TRBV7-6, with a weak D call TRBD1 (6 bases). V dropped 5 bases and J dropped 1 base, with 21 bases sitting between them. The CDR3 covers 18 residues. Germline CDR1 is SGHVS and CDR2 is FNYEAQ. CDR3 sequence reads: CASSPNGRGRRSGNTIYF. Written as DNA, the CDR3 is TGTGCCAGCAGCCCTAACGGTCGGGGGCGCAGGTCTGGAAACACCATATATTTT.

The V and J genes are TRBV28 and TRBJ2-5, with D hard to call. This CDR3 has 14 residues. Trimming left V 1 base short and J 0 bases short, with 6 bases between. Germline CDR1 is MDHEN and CDR2 is SYDVKM. The CDR3 bases are TGTGCCAGCAGTTTATTGAACAACCAAGAGACCCAGTACTTC. Translation gives CASSLLNNQETQYF.

This chain joins TRBV19 and TRBJ1-1, with 10 bases lining up with TRBD1. The CDR3 contains 11 residues. Germline V gene data show CDR1 as LNHDA and CDR2 as SQIVND (reference sequence). The V segment lost 8 bases and the J segment 6 bases; nucleotides outside the gene matches: 0. The CDR3 bases are TGTGCCAGTGGGACAGGGGCTGAAGCTTTCTTT. Translated, it gives CASGTGAEAFF.

The chain joins TRBV2 to TRBJ1-1, with D possibly matching TRBD1 (5 bases). The V end lost 6 bases, the J end lost 10 bases, and 21 bases lay between the germline ends. Germline-derived CDR1 and CDR2 are SNHLY and FYNNEI. This CDR3 is built from 14 residues. CDR3 amino acids: CASSDRAVAGGAFF. The CDR3 region has the DNA TGTGCCAGCAGCGATAGGGCGGTCGCCGGGGGAGCTTTCTTT.

This sequence joins TRBV30 and TRBJ2-7; maybe TRBD2 (5 bases). This CDR3 region has 13 residues. Germline V gives CDR1 GTSNPN, CDR2 SVGIG (reference sequence). CDR3 loop: CAGRLASPYEQYF. The DNA of the CDR3 is TGTGCTGGACGTCTAGCTTCCCCCTACGAGCAGTACTTC.

The chain couples TRBV28 to TRBJ1-1, with D hard to call. This CDR3 has 13 residues. CDR1 MDHEN and CDR2 SYDVKM come from the germline V gene. V lost 5 bases and J lost 5, with 12 bases in between. The CDR3 sequence is CASSPEAWTEAFF. Here the CDR3 DNA reads TGTGCCAGCAGTCCGGAGGCTTGGACTGAAGCTTTCTTT.

This clone was seen more than once but under ten times. The chain is built from TRBV2 and TRBJ2-7, with D tentatively TRBD2 (5 bases). This CDR3 comprises 14 residues. In germline, CDR1 is SNHLY, CDR2 FYNNEI. The V gene lost 4 bases and the J gene lost 2 bases, with 12 bases spanning the gap. This CDR3 is CASSVEAETYEQYF. The CDR3 DNA reads as TGTGCCAGCAGTGTGGAGGCAGAGACCTACGAGCAGTACTTC.

The chain uses TRBV28 and TRBJ1-6; D may be TRBD1 (5 bases). The CDR3 is 18 residues long. Trimming took 3 bases from V and 3 from J, leaving 18 bases between them. Looked up from germline, CDR1 is MDHEN and CDR2 is SYDVKM. The CDR3 region is CASSLQPGRSVYNSPLHF. CDR3 coding DNA: TGTGCCAGCAGTTTGCAACCGGGACGGTCAGTCTATAATTCACCCCTCCACTTT.

J is TRBJ2-1 and V is TRBV3-1 (or the pseudogene TRBV3-2); D is ambiguous. The CDR3 contains 13 residues. Trimming cost V 2 bases and J 8 bases, with 10 bases left between them. Looked up from germline, CDR1 is LGHDT and CDR2 is YNNKEL (reference sequence). CDR3: CASSQLSSHEQFF. CDR3 DNA sequence: TGTGCCAGCAGCCAACTATCTAGTCATGAGCAGTTCTTC.

The genes are TRBV11-2 and TRBJ1-1; D is unclear. Germline loops: CDR1 SGHAT, CDR2 FQNNGV. The CDR3 consists of 14 residues. V lost 4 bases to trimming and J lost 1 base, with 10 bases between them. The CDR3, as DNA: TGTGCCAGCAGCTCCGGGTTCTCGAACACTGAAGCTTTCTTT. Encoded protein: CASSSGFSNTEAFF. The full variable domain, rest sourced from reference TRBV11-2 and TRBJ1-1, is EAGVAQSPRYKIIEKRQSVAFWCNPISGHATLYWYQQILGQGPKLLIQFQNNGVVDDSQLPKDRFSAERLKGVDSTLKIQPAKLEDSAVYLCASSSGFSNTEAFFGQGTRLTVV.

The chain has TRBV11-2 and TRBJ2-1, with a tentative D call TRBD1 (5 bases). This CDR3 is 19 amino acids long. The V end lost 3 bases, the J end lost 1 base, and 22 bases lay between the germline ends. Germline values: CDR1 SGHAT, CDR2 FQNNGV. CDR3 nucleotides: TGTGCCAGCAGCTTCTCAAGGGAACAGGCCGGGCCTTCCTACAATGAGCAGTTCTTC. This gives the protein CASSFSREQAGPSYNEQFF.

This chain links TRBV6-6 with TRBJ2-7; D is ambiguous. V lost 2 bases and J lost 1, with 6 bases in between. This CDR3 has 13 residues. Germline loops: CDR1 MNHNY, CDR2 SVGAGI (reference sequence). CDR3 in amino acids: CASSYGVSYEQYF. Here the CDR3 DNA reads TGTGCCAGCAGTTACGGGGTTTCCTACGAGCAGTACTTC.

The chain links TRBV4-1 to TRBJ2-7; D not certain. The V end lost 0 bases, the J end lost 0 bases, and 6 bases lay between the germline ends. The germline V gene encodes CDR1 MGHRA and CDR2 YSYEKL. CDR3 length equals 14 residues. The CDR3: CASSQEGISYEQYF. As DNA, the CDR3 is TGCGCCAGCAGCCAAGAAGGGATCTCCTACGAGCAGTACTTC.

This clone was found once. The chain employs TRBV27 and TRBJ1-5; 7 bases are a match to TRBD1. The germline CDR1 and CDR2 sequences are MNHEY and SMNVEV (reference sequence). Trimming removed 6 bases from V and 2 bases from J; junction bases left unmatched: 4. The CDR3 length is 14 residues. The CDR3 nucleotides are TGTGCCAGCAGCCACAGGGGTGGCAATCAGCCCCAGCATTTT. The encoded protein is CASSHRGGNQPQHF.

The rearrangement links TRBV10-3 to TRBJ1-1; D not certain. The V end lost 5 bases, the J end lost 0 bases, and 13 bases lay between the germline ends. Germline CDR1 is ENHRY and CDR2 is SYGVKD. CDR3 size: 15 residues. CDR3 region: CAISPRDTMNTEAFF. CDR3 nucleotides: TGTGCCATCAGTCCCCGTGACACCATGAACACTGAAGCTTTCTTT.

V and J are TRBV3-1 (or the pseudogene TRBV3-2) and TRBJ1-1; possibly TRBD1 for D (6 bases). Germline CDR1 reads LGHDT; CDR2 reads YNNKEL (reference sequence). V lost 2 bases, J lost 4 bases, and 8 bases lay in between. This CDR3 has 13 amino acids. For the CDR3, the DNA is TGTGCCAGCAGCCAAAGGGGGGGCACTGAAGCTTTCTTT. It codes for CASSQRGGTEAFF.

The chain employs TRBV9 and TRBJ1-1; 8 positions match TRBD1. There are 19 residues in the CDR3. V was clipped by 0 bases and J by 4 bases; unmatched bases: 17. Germline V gives CDR1 SGDLS, CDR2 YYNGEE. The CDR3 DNA follows: TGTGCCAGCAGCGTAGGTATAGTGTCAGGGGGCCGGGAGAGCACTGAAGCTTTCTTT. Its translation is CASSVGIVSGGRESTEAFF.

The rearrangement uses TRBV3-1 (or the pseudogene TRBV3-2) and TRBJ1-5, with D unclear. V was cut by 4 bases and J by 6 bases, with 10 bases left in between. The CDR3 sequence is 13 residues long. The germline CDR1 and CDR2 sequences are LGHDT and YNNKEL (reference sequence). CDR3 coding DNA: TGTGCCAGCAGCCCAGGAAGAGGTCAGCCCCAGCATTTT. As protein: CASSPGRGQPQHF.

The rearrangement joins TRBV4-1 to TRBJ1-3; no reliable D call. Between the trimmed V and J ends, which lost 1 base and 4 bases, there was a span of 8 bases. Germline V lookup: CDR1 MGHRA, CDR2 YSYEKL. The CDR3 is made up of 14 amino acids. CDR3 DNA: TGCGCCAGCAGCCAAGGTTTAAGAGGAAACACCATATATTTT. Translation: CASSQGLRGNTIYF.

This chain joins TRBV6-5 and TRBJ2-5; tentatively, D is TRBD2 (6 bases). The CDR3 has 14 amino acids. CDR1 and CDR2 (germline): MNHEY, SVGAGI. The V end was cut by 8 bases, the J end by 5 bases, with 18 bases between. The CDR3: CASGLTGVGETQYF. The CDR3 nucleotides are TGTGCCAGCGGGCTGACGGGGGTGGGGGAGACCCAGTACTTC.